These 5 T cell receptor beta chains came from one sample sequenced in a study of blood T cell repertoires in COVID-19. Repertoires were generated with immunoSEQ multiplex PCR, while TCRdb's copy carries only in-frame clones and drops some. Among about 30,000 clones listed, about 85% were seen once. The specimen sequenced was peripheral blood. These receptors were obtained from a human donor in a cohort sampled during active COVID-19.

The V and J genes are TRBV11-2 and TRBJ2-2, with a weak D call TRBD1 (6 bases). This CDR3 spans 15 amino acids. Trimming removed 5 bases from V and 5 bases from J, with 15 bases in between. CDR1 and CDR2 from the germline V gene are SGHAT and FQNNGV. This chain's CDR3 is CASSPLGQGTGELFF. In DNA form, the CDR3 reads TGTGCCAGCAGCCCTCTGGGACAAGGAACCGGGGAGCTGTTTTTT.

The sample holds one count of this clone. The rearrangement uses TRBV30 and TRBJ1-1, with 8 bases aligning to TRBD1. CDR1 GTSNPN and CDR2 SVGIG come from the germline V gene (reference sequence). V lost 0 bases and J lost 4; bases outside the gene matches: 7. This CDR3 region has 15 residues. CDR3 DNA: TGTGCCTGGAGTGTTTCAGGGGGCGCTTCCACTGAAGCTTTCTTT. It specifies CAWSVSGGASTEAFF.

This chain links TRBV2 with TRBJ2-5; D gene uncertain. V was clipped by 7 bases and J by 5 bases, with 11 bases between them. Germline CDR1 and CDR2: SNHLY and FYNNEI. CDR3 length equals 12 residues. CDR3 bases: TGTGCCAGCACCCCACCCGGGGAGACCCAGTACTTC. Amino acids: CASTPPGETQYF. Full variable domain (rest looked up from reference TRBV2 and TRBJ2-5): EPEVTQTPSHQVTQMGQEVILRCVPISNHLYFYWYRQILGQKVEFLVSFYNNEISEKSEIFDDQFSVERPDGSNFTLKIRSTKLEDSAMYFCASTPPGETQYFGPGTRLLVL.

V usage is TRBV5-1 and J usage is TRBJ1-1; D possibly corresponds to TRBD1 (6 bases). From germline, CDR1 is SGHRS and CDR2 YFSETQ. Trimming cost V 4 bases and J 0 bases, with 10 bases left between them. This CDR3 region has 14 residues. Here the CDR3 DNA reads TGCGCCAGCAGCCAGGGACACGTGAACACTGAAGCTTTCTTT. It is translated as CASSQGHVNTEAFF. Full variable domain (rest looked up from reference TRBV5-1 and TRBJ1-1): KAGVTQTPRYLIKTRGQQVTLSCSPISGHRSVSWYQQTPGQGLQFLFEYFSETQRNKGNFPGRFSGRQFSNSRSEMNVSTLELGDSALYLCASSQGHVNTEAFFGQGTRLTVV.

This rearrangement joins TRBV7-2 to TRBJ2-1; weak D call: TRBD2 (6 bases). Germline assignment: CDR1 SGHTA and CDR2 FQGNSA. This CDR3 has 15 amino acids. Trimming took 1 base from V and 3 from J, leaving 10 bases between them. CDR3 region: CASSLGRDFYNEQFF. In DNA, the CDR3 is TGTGCCAGCAGCTTAGGGCGGGACTTCTACAATGAGCAGTTCTTC.